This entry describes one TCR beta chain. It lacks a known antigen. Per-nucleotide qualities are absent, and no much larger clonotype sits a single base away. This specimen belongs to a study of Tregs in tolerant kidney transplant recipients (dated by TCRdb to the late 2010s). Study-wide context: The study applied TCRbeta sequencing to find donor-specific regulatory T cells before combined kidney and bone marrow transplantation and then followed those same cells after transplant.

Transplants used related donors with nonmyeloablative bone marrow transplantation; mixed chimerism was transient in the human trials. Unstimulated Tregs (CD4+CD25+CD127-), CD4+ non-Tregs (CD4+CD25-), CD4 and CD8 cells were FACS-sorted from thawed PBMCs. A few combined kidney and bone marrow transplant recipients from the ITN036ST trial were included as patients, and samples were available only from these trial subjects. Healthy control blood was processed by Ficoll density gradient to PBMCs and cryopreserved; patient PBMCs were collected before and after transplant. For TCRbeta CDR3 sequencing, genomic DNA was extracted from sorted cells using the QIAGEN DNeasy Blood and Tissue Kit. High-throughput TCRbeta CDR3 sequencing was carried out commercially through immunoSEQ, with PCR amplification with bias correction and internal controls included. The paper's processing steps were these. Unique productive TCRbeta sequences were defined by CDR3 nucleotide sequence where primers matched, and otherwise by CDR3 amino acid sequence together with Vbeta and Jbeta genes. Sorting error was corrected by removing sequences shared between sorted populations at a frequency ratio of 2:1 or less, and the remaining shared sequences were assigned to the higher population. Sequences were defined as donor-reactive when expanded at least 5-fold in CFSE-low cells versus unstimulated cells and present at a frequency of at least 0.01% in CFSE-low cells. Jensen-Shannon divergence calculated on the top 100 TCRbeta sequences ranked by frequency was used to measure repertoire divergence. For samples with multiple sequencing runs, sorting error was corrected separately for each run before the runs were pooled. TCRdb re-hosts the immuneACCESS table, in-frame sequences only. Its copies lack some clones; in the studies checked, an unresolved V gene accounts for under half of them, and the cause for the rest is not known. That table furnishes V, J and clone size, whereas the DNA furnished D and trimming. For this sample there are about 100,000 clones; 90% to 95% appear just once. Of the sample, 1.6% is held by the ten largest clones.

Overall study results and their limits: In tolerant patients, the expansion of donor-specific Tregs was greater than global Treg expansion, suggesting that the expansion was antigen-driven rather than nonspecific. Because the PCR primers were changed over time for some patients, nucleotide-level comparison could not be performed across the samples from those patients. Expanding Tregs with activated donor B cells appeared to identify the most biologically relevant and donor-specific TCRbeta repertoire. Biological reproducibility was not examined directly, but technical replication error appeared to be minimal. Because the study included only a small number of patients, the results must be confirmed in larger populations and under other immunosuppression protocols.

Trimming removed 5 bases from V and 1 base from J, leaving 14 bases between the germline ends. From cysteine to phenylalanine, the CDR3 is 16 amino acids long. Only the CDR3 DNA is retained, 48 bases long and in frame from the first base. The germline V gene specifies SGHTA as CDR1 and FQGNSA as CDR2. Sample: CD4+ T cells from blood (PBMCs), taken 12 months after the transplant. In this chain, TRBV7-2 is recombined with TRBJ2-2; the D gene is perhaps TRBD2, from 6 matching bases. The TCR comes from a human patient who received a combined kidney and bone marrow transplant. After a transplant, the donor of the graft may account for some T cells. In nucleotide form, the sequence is TGTGCCAGCAGCCGTAACCCCGGGAGGAACACCGGGGAGCTGTTTTTT. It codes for CASSRNPGRNTGELFF.